The T cell receptor (beta chain) under discussion was sequenced for a study of blood T cells in healthy people across ages. On the study more broadly: For every two T cells, template switching captured about one barcoded beta molecule.

Sample-barcoded 5' priming and a J-beta primer mix drove a second PCR of about 6 to 11 cycles. TCRdb passed the 5' RACE reads through MiXCR, listing each CDR3 protein once. The repertoire holds fewer than 2 million distinct CDR3 sequences, with roughly 43% as singletons. This clonotype was picked up one time. Antigen unknown. The study drew donors from healthy Caucasian individuals in Russia aged roughly 6 to 100. Study conclusions and caveats: Roughly linearly, TCR beta diversity per million T cells fell as age increased.

The V gene's germline CDR1 is MGHDK and CDR2 SYGVNS. V lost 2 bases to trimming and J lost 1 base, with 11 bases between them. There are 16 residues in the CDR3. The chain employs TRBV25-1 and TRBJ2-2; D remains unclear. This receptor was identified in a human donor in good health. Sequencing input: blood. This chain's CDR3 is CASSEMVGLNTGELFF. DNA of the CDR3: TGTGCCAGCAGTGAAATGGTGGGATTGAACACCGGGGAGCTGTTTTTT.